These T cell receptor beta chains were read from a single sample in a study of human T cells and chemical hapten exposure. A single record per CDR3 protein comes from TCRdb applying MiXCR to the RACE reads. Seen here are around 150,000 distinct CDR3 sequences, about 14% observed once, and the top ten hold approximately 1.5%. The material sequenced was whole blood, taken in connection with sensitization to the hapten diphenylcyclopropenone (DPC). These receptors were obtained from a woman in her 30s with alopecia areata. Some clones in this sample may be carry-over from other donors' samples. The conserved cysteine and the conserved F or W are not part of the CDR3 here.

v_call cdr3_aa
TRBV4-3 ASSQVAEGTGNTIY
TRBV7-8 ASSLGEGGSGNTIY
TRBV7-8 ASSLEGTADTQY
TRBV20-1 SARAIQGANEQF
TRBV29-1 SVGKGQGVGYGYT
TRBV6-1 ASTLTGGPLDEQY
TRBV6-6 ASSPIPGLVPNEQF
TRBV10-3 AISESEGGYNQPQH
TRBV5-1 ASSFGDRGAETQY
TRBV7-2 ASSRGGHNSPLH
TRBV3-1 ASSPTGGATNEKLF
TRBV28 ASTLVNQPQH
TRBV3-1 ASSQRTGTGDEKLF
TRBV6-2/TRBV6-3 ASSYSISDRASDTQY
TRBV9 ASSAGTSGRTSTDTQY
TRBV20-1 SAPREGPTDTQY
TRBV5-5 ASSLGGETYNEQF
TRBV7-9 ASSLKGTVNTEAF
TRBV28 ASSLPGSGRYGYT
TRBV28 ASSRDGSGNTIY
TRBV7-8 ASSPGIYTDTQY
TRBV9 ASSVEGDEYNEQF
TRBV29-1 SGAHSTNTEAF
TRBV5-4 ASSFMTDYEQY
TRBV12-3/TRBV12-4 ASSLRQGETGELF
TRBV2 ASSGLSGGAVQY
TRBV18 ASSPVNTDEQY
TRBV20-1 SASLGTGNTIY
TRBV2 ASTSLRQGSTEAF
TRBV9 ASSAGTGVYEQY
TRBV24-1 ATSAASGRAADTQY
TRBV29-1 SAHTLAGGTGELF
TRBV29-1 SVLSGTGDNYGYT
TRBV27 ASSLSRGSPGYT
TRBV28 ASTVPQGTQPQH
TRBV28 ASSLYNEQF
TRBV28 ASSSPDRVNEQY
TRBV6-2/TRBV6-3 ASNQGTEQF
TRBV5-1 ASSLDSAPGATKNIQY
TRBV6-5 ASSPNPSGRYNEQF
TRBV12-3/TRBV12-4 ASTLAAGELF
TRBV11-2 ASSGGGEQY